The entry below gives a single TCR beta chain sequence along with its context. The data were taken from a study of shared clonotypes between healthy human individuals. Clones were read by immunoSEQ multiplex PCR, and TCRdb kept only the in-frame ones, dropping some. The sample has over 700,000 clones, 72% seen once. This CDR3 contains 12 residues. Unmatched junction bases numbered 1, after V lost 6 bases and J lost 3 bases. Germline V gives CDR1 SNHLY, CDR2 FYNNEI. The specimen was memory CD4+ T cells sorted from blood. Subset of the sample: CD45RA-negative fraction. The receptor's source is a woman in her 30s in good health. The chain combines TRBV2 with TRBJ2-5; TRBD1 agrees at 7 bases. The CDR3: CASSTGEETQYF. CDR3 nucleotide sequence: TGTGCCAGCAGCACAGGGGAAGAGACCCAGTACTTC. The variable domain in full, completed from reference TRBV2 and TRBJ2-5, reads EPEVTQTPSHQVTQMGQEVILRCVPISNHLYFYWYRQILGQKVEFLVSFYNNEISEKSEIFDDQFSVERPDGSNFTLKIRSTKLEDSAMYFCASSTGEETQYFGPGTRLLVL.